This T cell receptor beta chain emerged from a study of blood T cell repertoires in COVID-19. In the study overall: There were acute and convalescent COVID-19 samples, and they came from the United States, Italy and Spain. In each case, the material was cDNA or gDNA derived from T cells, B-cell-depleted T cells, or PBMCs.

CDR1 is SGDLS, CDR2 YYNGEE, per germline. The CDR3 is made up of 12 amino acids. V lost 5 bases, J lost 6 bases, and 11 bases lay in between. Original methodology: Reference gene primer amplification in the assay estimated nucleated cell counts. Sequencing was performed with immunoSEQ multiplex PCR; in TCRdb, only in-frame clones are kept and a portion is missing. V, J and clone size are those of that table, while D and trimming were read from the DNA. The profile covers some 70,000 clones, with 85% to 90% appearing a single time and under 9.5% taken by the ten largest. The chain couples TRBV9 to TRBJ1-1, with a possible D match to TRBD1 (5 bases). This clonotype originated in a man aged 45 to 65 with active COVID-19. Sample: peripheral blood. In DNA form, the CDR3 reads TGTGCCAGCAGGGGAGGGGACCCTGAAGCTTTCTTT. Residues: CASRGGDPEAFF. The whole variable domain, remainder taken from reference TRBV9 and TRBJ1-1, is DSGVTQTPKHLITATGQRVTLRCSPRSGDLSVYWYQQSLDQGLQFLIQYYNGEERAKGNILERFSAQQFPDLHSELNLSSLELGDSALYFCASRGGDPEAFFGQGTRLTVV.